The entry below describes one TCR beta chain. The antigen remains unidentified. This same CDR3 is encoded by further DNA sequences in the sample. Recent vaccinations or acute infections were absent in the healthy HIV-negative adult donors. The V end was cut by 0 bases, the J end by 0 bases, with 8 bases between. CDR3 length: 15 residues. Germline V gene data show CDR1 as SGHTA and CDR2 as FQGNSA. Libraries were prepared by immunoSEQ multiplex PCR; TCRdb keeps only in-frame clonotypes and omits some of them. The repertoire includes around 2.5 million clones, over 85% of them detected once, and roughly 0.39% sits in the top ten. These data come from a study of shared clonotypes between healthy human individuals. Study results and limitations: The generation probabilities recorded for non-shared clonotypes fell below those of clonotypes shared by all four donors.

This TCR came from a man younger than 30 in good health. Some clones in this sample may be carry-over from other donors' samples. Material: naive CD4+ T cells from PBMCs. Indicated subset: CD45RA+ positively selected. The chain has TRBV7-2 and TRBJ1-1; D call uncertain. In DNA form, the CDR3 reads TGTGCCAGCAGCTTAGCCCCAGGAATGAACACTGAAGCTTTCTTT. Its protein is CASSLAPGMNTEAFF. Full variable domain (rest looked up from reference TRBV7-2 and TRBJ1-1): GAGVSQSPSNKVTEKGKDVELRCDPISGHTALYWYRQSLGQGLEFLIYFQGNSAPDKSGLPSDRFSAERTGGSVSTLTIQRTQQEDSAVYLCASSLAPGMNTEAFFGQGTRLTVV.